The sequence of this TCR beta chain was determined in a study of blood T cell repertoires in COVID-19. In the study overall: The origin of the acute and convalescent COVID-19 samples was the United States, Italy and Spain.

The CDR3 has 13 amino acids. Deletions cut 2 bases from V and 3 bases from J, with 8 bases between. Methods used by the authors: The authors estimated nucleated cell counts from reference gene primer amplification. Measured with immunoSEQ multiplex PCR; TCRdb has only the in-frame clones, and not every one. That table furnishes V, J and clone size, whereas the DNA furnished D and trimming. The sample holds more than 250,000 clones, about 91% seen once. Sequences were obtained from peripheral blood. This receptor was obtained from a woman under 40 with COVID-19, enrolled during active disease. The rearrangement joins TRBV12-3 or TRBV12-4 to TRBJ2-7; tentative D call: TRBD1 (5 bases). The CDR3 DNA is TGTGCCAGCAGTTTATGGCAGGGCTACGAGCAGTACTTC. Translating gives CASSLWQGYEQYF.